This passage covers 11 T cell receptor beta chains from one sample sequenced in a study of blood T cell repertoires in COVID-19. This table comes from immunoSEQ multiplex PCR, and its TCRdb copy is limited to in-frame clones, with some not included. The data hold under 300,000 clones, with roughly three quarters observed a single time. The specimen sequenced was peripheral blood. Every receptor here comes from a woman aged 40 to 50 with active or convalescent COVID-19.

V gene TRBV30 combines with J gene TRBJ1-1; D may be TRBD1 (5 bases). The CDR3 loop spans 14 amino acids. The ends were cut back, 0 bases at V and 10 bases at J, with 18 bases in the middle. The germline V gene encodes CDR1 GTSNPN and CDR2 SVGIG (reference sequence). The CDR3 here is CAWSVQEEGTGAFF. For the CDR3, the DNA is TGTGCCTGGAGTGTACAGGAGGAGGGGACCGGAGCTTTCTTT.

The chain has TRBV7-6 and TRBJ2-7; the match to TRBD2 covers 8 bases. Germline V gene data show CDR1 as SGHVS and CDR2 as FNYEAQ. This CDR3 contains 17 residues. J lost 0 bases, V lost 1 base, and 8 bases had no gene match. CDR3: CASSLGGLRGASYEQYF. The CDR3, as DNA: TGTGCCAGCAGCTTAGGAGGCCTGCGGGGGGCCTCCTACGAGCAGTACTTC. Variable domain in full (rest from reference TRBV7-6 and TRBJ2-7): GAGVSQSPRYKVTKRGQDVALRCDPISGHVSLYWYRQALGQGPEFLTYFNYEAQQDKSGLPNDRFSAERPEGSISTLTIQRTEQRDSAMYRCASSLGGLRGASYEQYFGPGTRLTVT.

The chain combines TRBV11-1 with TRBJ2-3; TRBD2 aligns across 7 bases. The V gene end was trimmed by 5 bases and the J gene end by 6 bases; junction bases not matched to a gene: 8. The germline gives CDR1 SGHAT, CDR2 FQDESV (reference sequence). The CDR3 has 14 amino acids. The CDR3 sequence: CASSLGLGSDTQYF. CDR3 sequence (DNA): TGTGCCAGCAGCCTCGGACTAGGTTCGGATACGCAGTATTTT.

The chain is built from TRBV28 and TRBJ2-1; tentative D call: TRBD2 (5 bases). The germline V and J ends were trimmed by 6 bases and 6 bases, with 9 bases remaining between them. From germline, CDR1 is MDHEN and CDR2 SYDVKM. The CDR3 has 12 amino acids. In DNA form, the CDR3 reads TGTGCCAGCAGGGAAACTAGCAATGAGCAGTTCTTC. It yields the protein CASRETSNEQFF.

This rearrangement joins TRBV13 to TRBJ1-2, with D perhaps TRBD1 (6 bases). CDR3 length: 14 amino acids. V was shortened by 8 bases and J by 4 bases, with 17 bases between the two germline ends. Germline V lookup: CDR1 PRHDT, CDR2 FYEKMQ (reference sequence). CDR3: CASRGTGGLYGYTF. The CDR3 DNA sequence: TGTGCCAGCCGGGGGACGGGGGGCCTCTATGGCTACACCTTC.

The chain uses TRBV9 and TRBJ1-6; D is unclear. V was shortened by 0 bases and J by 6 bases, with 10 bases between the two germline ends. Germline values: CDR1 SGDLS, CDR2 YYNGEE. The CDR3 has 15 residues. The CDR3 protein is CASSVGGRVNSPLHF. As DNA, the CDR3 is TGTGCCAGCAGCGTAGGAGGGAGGGTTAATTCACCCCTCCACTTT.

This chain connects TRBV3-1 (or the pseudogene TRBV3-2) to TRBJ2-5; D remains unclear. V was cut by 3 bases and J by 4 bases, with 12 bases left in between. The CDR3 is 14 amino acids. Germline V gene data show CDR1 as LGHDT and CDR2 as YNNKEL (reference sequence). The CDR3 here is CASSQGRSGETQYF. The DNA for the CDR3 is TGTGCCAGCAGCCAGGGTCGGAGTGGAGAGACCCAGTACTTC.

This chain links TRBV7-9 with TRBJ1-6, with 7 bases aligning to TRBD1. The CDR3 is 14 residues long. Germline CDR1 reads SEHNR; CDR2 reads FQNEAQ (reference sequence). The junction had 4 bases not matched to a gene; V was cut back by 5 bases and J by 6 bases. The CDR3 coding sequence is TGTGCCAGCAGCACGGACAGGATTAATTCACCCCTCCACTTT. Residues: CASSTDRINSPLHF.

This rearrangement joins TRBV5-4 to TRBJ2-5; 7 positions agree with TRBD1. The germline gives CDR1 SGHNT, CDR2 YYREEE (reference sequence). V was pared by 0 bases and J by 14 bases, with 7 bases of the junction left unmatched. This CDR3 contains 12 residues. CDR3 sequence: CASSLVGTALYF. As DNA, the CDR3 is TGTGCCAGCAGCTTGGTAGGGACAGCCTTATACTTC. Together with reference TRBV5-4 and TRBJ2-5, the CDR3 gives the full variable domain: ETGVTQSPTHLIKTRGQQVTLRCSSQSGHNTVSWYQQALGQGPQFIFQYYREEENGRGNFPPRFSGLQFPNYSSELNVNALELDDSALYLCASSLVGTALYFGPGTRLLVL.

The chain has TRBV2 and TRBJ2-1; 11 nucleotides match TRBD2. Germline V CDR1 and CDR2: SNHLY, FYNNEI. CDR3 size: 16 residues. Trimming took 6 bases from V and 3 from J; bases not matched to a gene: 7. The CDR3 is CASRTRLAGGYNEQFF. CDR3 nucleotide sequence: TGTGCCAGCAGAACGAGGCTAGCGGGGGGCTACAATGAGCAGTTCTTC. The full variable domain, in which reference TRBV2 and TRBJ2-1 provide the parts outside the CDR3, is EPEVTQTPSHQVTQMGQEVILRCVPISNHLYFYWYRQILGQKVEFLVSFYNNEISEKSEIFDDQFSVERPDGSNFTLKIRSTKLEDSAMYFCASRTRLAGGYNEQFFGPGTRLTVL.

A few counts support this clone. The genes are TRBV4-1 and TRBJ1-1, with D possibly TRBD1 on 5 matching bases. V was cut by 4 bases and J by 7 bases, with 19 bases left in between. Germline V gene lookup returns CDR1 MGHRA and CDR2 YSYEKL. This CDR3 region has 15 residues. DNA for the CDR3: TGCGCCAGCAGCCCTATCCCGCAGGGAATCGGTGAAGCTTTCTTT. Residues: CASSPIPQGIGEAFF.